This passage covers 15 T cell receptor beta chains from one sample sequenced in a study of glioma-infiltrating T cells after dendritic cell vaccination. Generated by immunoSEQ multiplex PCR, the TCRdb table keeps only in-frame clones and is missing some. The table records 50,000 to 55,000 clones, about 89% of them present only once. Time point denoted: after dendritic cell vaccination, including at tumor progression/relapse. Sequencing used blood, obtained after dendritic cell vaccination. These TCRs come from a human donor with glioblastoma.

CDR3 in DNA: TGTGCCAGCAAACCCGGGGACTCCGGCTCCTACAATGAGCAGTTCTTC. It translates to CASKPGDSGSYNEQFF. This chain joins TRBV5-4 and TRBJ2-1, with D possibly TRBD2 on 6 matching bases. V was cut by 6 bases and J by 0 bases, with 16 bases left in between. This CDR3 contains 16 residues. Germline CDR1 reads SGHNT; CDR2 reads YYREEE (reference sequence).

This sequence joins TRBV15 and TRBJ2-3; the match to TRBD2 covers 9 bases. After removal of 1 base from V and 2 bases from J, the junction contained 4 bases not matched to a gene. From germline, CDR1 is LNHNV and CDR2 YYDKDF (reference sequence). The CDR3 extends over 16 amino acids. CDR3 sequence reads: CATSRGLAGFTDTQYF. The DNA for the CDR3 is TGTGCCACCAGCAGAGGGCTAGCGGGATTCACAGATACGCAGTATTTT.

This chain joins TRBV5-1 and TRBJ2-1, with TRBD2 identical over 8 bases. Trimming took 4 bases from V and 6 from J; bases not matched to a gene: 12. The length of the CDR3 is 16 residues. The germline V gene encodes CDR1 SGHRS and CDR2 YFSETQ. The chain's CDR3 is CASSPVAGTSSNEQFF. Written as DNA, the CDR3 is TGCGCCAGCAGCCCCGTAGCCGGGACTAGTTCCAATGAGCAGTTCTTC.

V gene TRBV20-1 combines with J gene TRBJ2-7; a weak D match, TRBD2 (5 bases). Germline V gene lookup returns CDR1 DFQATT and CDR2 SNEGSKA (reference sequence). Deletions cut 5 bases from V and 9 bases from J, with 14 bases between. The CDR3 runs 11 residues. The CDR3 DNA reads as TGCAGTGCTCGCTTGGGCCGGGGGCAGTACTTC. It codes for CSARLGRGQYF.

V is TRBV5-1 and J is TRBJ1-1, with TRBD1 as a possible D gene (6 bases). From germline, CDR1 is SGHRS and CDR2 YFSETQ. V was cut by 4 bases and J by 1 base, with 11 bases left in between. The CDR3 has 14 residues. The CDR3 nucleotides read TGCGCCAGCAGCCCTTACAGGGCGAACACTGAAGCTTTCTTT. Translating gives CASSPYRANTEAFF.

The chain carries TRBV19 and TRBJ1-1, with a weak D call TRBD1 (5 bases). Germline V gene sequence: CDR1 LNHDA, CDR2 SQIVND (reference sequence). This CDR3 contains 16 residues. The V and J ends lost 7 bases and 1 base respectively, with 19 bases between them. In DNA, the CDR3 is TGTGCCAGTATACCCCCTAACAGGCCTGGGAACACTGAAGCTTTCTTT. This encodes CASIPPNRPGNTEAFF.

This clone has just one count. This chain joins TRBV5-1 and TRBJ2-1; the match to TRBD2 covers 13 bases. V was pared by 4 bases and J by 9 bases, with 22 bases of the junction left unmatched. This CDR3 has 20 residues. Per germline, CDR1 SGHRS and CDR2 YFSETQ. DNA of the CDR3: TGCGCCAGCAGCCAATTCCCGGGACTAGCGGGGCCCCTGCGATTACGTGAGCAGTTCTTC. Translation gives CASSQFPGLAGPLRLREQFF. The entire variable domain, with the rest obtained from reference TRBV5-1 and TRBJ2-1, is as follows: KAGVTQTPRYLIKTRGQQVTLSCSPISGHRSVSWYQQTPGQGLQFLFEYFSETQRNKGNFPGRFSGRQFSNSRSEMNVSTLELGDSALYLCASSQFPGLAGPLRLREQFFGPGTRLTVL.

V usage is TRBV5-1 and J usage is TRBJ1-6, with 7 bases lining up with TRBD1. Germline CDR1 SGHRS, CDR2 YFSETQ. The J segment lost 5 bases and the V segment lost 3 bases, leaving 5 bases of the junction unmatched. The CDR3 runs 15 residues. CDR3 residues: CASSSHDRDNSPLHF. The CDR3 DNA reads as TGCGCCAGCAGCTCCCACGACAGGGATAATTCACCCCTCCACTTT.

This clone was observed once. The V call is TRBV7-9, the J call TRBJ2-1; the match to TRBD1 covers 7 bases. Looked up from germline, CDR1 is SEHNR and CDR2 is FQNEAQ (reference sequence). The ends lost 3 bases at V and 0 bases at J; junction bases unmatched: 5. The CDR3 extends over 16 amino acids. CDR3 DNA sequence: TGTGCCAGCAGCTTCTCGTCAGGGGGCTCCTACAATGAGCAGTTCTTC. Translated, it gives CASSFSSGGSYNEQFF. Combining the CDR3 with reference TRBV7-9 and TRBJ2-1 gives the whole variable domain DTGVSQNPRHKITKRGQNVTFRCDPISEHNRLYWYRQTLGQGPEFLTYFQNEAQLEKSRLLSDRFSAERPKGSFSTLEIQRTEQGDSAMYLCASSFSSGGSYNEQFFGPGTRLTVL.

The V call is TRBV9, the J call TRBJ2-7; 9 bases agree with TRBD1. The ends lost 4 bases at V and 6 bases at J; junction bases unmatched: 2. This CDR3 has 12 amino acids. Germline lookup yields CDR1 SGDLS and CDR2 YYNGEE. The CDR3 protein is CASSTDRGEQYF. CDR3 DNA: TGTGCCAGCAGCACGGACAGGGGCGAGCAGTACTTC. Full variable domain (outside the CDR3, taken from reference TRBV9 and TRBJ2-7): DSGVTQTPKHLITATGQRVTLRCSPRSGDLSVYWYQQSLDQGLQFLIQYYNGEERAKGNILERFSAQQFPDLHSELNLSSLELGDSALYFCASSTDRGEQYFGPGTRLTVT.

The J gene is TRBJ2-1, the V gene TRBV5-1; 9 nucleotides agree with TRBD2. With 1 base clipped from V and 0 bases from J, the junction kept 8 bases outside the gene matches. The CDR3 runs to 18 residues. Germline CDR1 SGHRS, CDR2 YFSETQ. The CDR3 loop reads CASSLKIAGASSYNEQFF. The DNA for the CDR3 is TGCGCCAGCAGCTTGAAGATAGCGGGAGCATCCTCCTACAATGAGCAGTTCTTC.

The CDR3 nucleotides are TGTGCCAGCAGCCTTAGGACTTTAAGGGGCTACACCTTC. It is translated as CASSLRTLRGYTF. The chain recombines TRBV6-5 with TRBJ1-2; D uncertain. This CDR3 region has 13 residues. Germline CDR1 reads MNHEY; CDR2 reads SVGAGI. The V and J ends lost 6 bases and 8 bases respectively, with 16 bases between them.

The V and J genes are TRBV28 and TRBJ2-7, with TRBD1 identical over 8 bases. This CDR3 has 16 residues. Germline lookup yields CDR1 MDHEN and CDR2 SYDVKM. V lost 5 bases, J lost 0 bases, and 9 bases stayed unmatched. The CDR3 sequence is CASSNRDRPSSYEQYF. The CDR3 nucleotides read TGTGCCAGCAGTAATAGGGACAGGCCTAGCTCCTACGAGCAGTACTTC.

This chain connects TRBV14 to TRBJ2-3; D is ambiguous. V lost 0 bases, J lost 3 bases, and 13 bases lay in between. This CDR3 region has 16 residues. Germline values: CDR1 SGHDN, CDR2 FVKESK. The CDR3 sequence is CASSQEELSETDTQYF. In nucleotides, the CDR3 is TGTGCCAGCAGCCAAGAGGAACTAAGTGAGACAGATACGCAGTATTTT.

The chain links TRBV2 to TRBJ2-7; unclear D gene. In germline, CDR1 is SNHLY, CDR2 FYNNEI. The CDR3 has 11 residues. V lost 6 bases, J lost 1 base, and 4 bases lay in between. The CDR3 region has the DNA TGTGCCAGCAGCACTTCCTACGAGCAGTACTTC. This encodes CASSTSYEQYF.